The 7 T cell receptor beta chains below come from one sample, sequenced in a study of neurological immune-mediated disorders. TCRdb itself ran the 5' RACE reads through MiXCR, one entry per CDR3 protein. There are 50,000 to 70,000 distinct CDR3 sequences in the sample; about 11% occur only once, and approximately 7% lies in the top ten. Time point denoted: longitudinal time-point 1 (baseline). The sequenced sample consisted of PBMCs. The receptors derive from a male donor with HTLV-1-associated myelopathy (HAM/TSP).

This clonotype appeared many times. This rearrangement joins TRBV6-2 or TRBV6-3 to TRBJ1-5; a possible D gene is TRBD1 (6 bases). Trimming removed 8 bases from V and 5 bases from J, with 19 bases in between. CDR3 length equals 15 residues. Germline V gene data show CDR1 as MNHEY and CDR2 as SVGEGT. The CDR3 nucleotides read TGTGCCAGCTGCTCTTTGGACGGGACACATCAGCCCCAGCATTTT. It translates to CASCSLDGTHQPQHF.

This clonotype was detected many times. For the CDR3, the DNA is TGTGCCAGCAGCTTAGCGTCCTCCCAAGAGACTGAAGCTTTCTTT. Its protein product is CASSLASSQETEAFF. The chain combines TRBV7-2 with TRBJ1-1; D is undetermined. Trimming removed 0 bases from V and 5 bases from J, with 13 bases in between. This CDR3 spans 15 amino acids. The germline gives CDR1 SGHTA, CDR2 FQGNSA.

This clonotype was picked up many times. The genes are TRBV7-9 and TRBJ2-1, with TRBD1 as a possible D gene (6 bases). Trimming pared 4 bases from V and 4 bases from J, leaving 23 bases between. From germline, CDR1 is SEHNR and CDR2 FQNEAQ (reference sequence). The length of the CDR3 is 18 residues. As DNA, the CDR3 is TGTGCCAGCAGCTCCACTACCCCAGACAGGAGATCATACAATGAGCAGTTCTTC. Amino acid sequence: CASSSTTPDRRSYNEQFF.

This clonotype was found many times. Here the CDR3 reads CASSNVGETQYF. The CDR3 bases are TGTGCCAGCAGCAACGTGGGGGAGACCCAGTACTTC. The genes are TRBV11-2 and TRBJ2-5; no clear D gene. This CDR3 has 12 amino acids. Per germline, CDR1 SGHAT and CDR2 FQNNGV. V was shortened by 5 bases and J by 5 bases, with 9 bases between the two germline ends.

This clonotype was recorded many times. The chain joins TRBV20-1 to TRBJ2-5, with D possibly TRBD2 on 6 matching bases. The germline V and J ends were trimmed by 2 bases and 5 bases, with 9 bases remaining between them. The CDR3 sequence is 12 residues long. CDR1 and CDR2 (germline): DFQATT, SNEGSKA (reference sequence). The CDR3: CSARPSGETQYF. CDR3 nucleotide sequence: TGCAGTGCTAGACCGAGCGGGGAGACCCAGTACTTC.

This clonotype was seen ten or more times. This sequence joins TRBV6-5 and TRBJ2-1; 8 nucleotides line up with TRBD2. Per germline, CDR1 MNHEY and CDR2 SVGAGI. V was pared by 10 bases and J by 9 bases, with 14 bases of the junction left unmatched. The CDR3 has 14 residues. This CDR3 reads CATRYAGGGGEQFF. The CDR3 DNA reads TGTGCCACCCGCTATGCCGGGGGGGGTGGTGAGCAGTTCTTC.

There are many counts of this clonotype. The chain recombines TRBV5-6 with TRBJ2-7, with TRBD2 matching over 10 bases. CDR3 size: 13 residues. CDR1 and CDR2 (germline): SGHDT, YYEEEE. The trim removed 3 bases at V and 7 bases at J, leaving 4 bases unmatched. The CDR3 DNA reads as TGTGCCAGCAGCTGGTGGACTAGCGGTGAGCAGTACTTC. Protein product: CASSWWTSGEQYF.